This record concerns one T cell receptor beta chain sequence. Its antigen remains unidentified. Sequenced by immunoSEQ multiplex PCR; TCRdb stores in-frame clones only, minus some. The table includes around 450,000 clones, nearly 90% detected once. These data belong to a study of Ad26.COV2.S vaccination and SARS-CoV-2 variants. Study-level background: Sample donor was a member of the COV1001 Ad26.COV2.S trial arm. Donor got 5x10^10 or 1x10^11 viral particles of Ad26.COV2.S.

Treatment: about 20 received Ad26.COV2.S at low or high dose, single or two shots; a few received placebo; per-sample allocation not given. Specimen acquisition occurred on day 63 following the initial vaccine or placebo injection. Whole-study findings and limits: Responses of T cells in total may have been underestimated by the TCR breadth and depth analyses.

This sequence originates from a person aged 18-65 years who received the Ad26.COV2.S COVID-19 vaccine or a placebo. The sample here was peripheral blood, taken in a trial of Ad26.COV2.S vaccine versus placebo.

The CDR3 sequence: CASSPPDGRTEAFF. Here the CDR3 DNA reads TGTGCCAGCTCACCACCGGACGGGAGGACTGAAGCTTTCTTT. J is TRBJ1-1 and V is TRBV18, with D unclear. The CDR3 sequence is 14 residues long. Per germline, CDR1 KGHSH and CDR2 LQKENI. Trimming removed 0 bases at V and 5 bases at J, with 10 bases between. Full variable domain (remainder filled in from reference TRBV18 and TRBJ1-1): NAGVMQNPRHLVRRRGQEARLRCSPMKGHSHVYWYRQLPEEGLKFMVYLQKENIIDESGMPKERFSAEFPKEGPSILRIQQVVRGDSAAYFCASSPPDGRTEAFFGQGTRLTVV.